The next 22 T cell receptor beta chains were all read from a single sample in a study of blood T cell repertoires in COVID-19. Sequencing used immunoSEQ multiplex PCR; TCRdb keeps in-frame clones, though not all of them. The sample contains 300,000 to 400,000 clones, approximately 88% of which appear only once. The sequenced sample consisted of peripheral blood. The receptors were sampled from a young man with COVID-19, enrolled during active disease.

The gene calls are TRBV3-1 (or the pseudogene TRBV3-2) and TRBJ1-1; 7 positions agree with TRBD1. CDR3 size: 13 residues. Germline V lookup: CDR1 LGHDT, CDR2 YNNKEL (reference sequence). V lost 8 bases and J lost 0; bases outside the gene matches: 3. The CDR3 nucleotides are TGTGCCAGCGGGGGACAGTTGAACACTGAAGCTTTCTTT. It translates to CASGGQLNTEAFF.

This clone has a single count. The chain has TRBV30 and TRBJ2-4; 8 bases are a match to TRBD1. This CDR3 is built from 15 residues. CDR1 and CDR2 (germline): GTSNPN, SVGIG (reference sequence). V lost 0 bases to trimming and J lost 4 bases; unmatched junction nucleotides: 5. The CDR3 loop is CAWSVWRTGKNIQYF. DNA for the CDR3: TGTGCCTGGAGTGTATGGAGGACAGGGAAAAACATTCAGTACTTC.

The rearrangement uses TRBV30 and TRBJ2-1; 8 nucleotides align to TRBD1. Germline CDR1 and CDR2: GTSNPN and SVGIG (reference sequence). CDR3 length equals 19 residues. Trimming took 2 bases from V and 0 from J; bases not matched to a gene: 15. In DNA, the CDR3 is TGTGCCTGGAGTTCCTGGACAGGGTTTAGCTACCACTCCTACAATGAGCAGTTCTTC. It is translated as CAWSSWTGFSYHSYNEQFF.

The J gene is TRBJ2-7, the V gene TRBV27; no reliable D call. Germline V CDR1 and CDR2: MNHEY, SMNVEV (reference sequence). The germline V and J ends were trimmed by 0 bases and 4 bases, with 7 bases remaining between them. The CDR3 is 13 residues long. Here the CDR3 reads CASSLSVGYEQYF. Written as DNA, the CDR3 is TGTGCCAGCAGTTTATCGGTCGGGTACGAGCAGTACTTC.

This chain connects TRBV21-1 to TRBJ2-3; the table gives TRBD2 as D, unverified against the DNA. TRBV21-1 corresponds to a pseudogene. The CDR3 runs to 24 residues. The CDR3 sequence is CASSKPGNVRSGTSHTGYTDTQYF. DNA of the CDR3: TGTGCCAGCAGCAAACCAGGGAATGTCCGGAGCGGGACATCTCATACGGGGTACACAGATACGCAGTATTTT.

This sequence joins TRBV6-4 and TRBJ2-1, with TRBD2 as a possible D gene (5 bases). CDR3 length: 14 residues. The germline V gene encodes CDR1 MRHNA and CDR2 SNTAGT. Trimming removed 3 bases at V and 6 bases at J, with 12 bases between. The CDR3 loop reads CASSESEEANEQFF. In nucleotides, the CDR3 is TGTGCCAGCAGTGAATCCGAGGAGGCCAATGAGCAGTTCTTC.

The V call is TRBV24-1, the J call TRBJ2-2; 9 bases fit TRBD1. CDR1 is KGHDR, CDR2 SFDVKD, per germline. J gave up 5 bases and V 5 bases, and 8 bases lay outside the gene matches. The CDR3 covers 16 residues. CDR3 protein: CATSATTGGETGELFF. The CDR3 region has the DNA TGTGCCACCAGTGCCACGACAGGGGGTGAAACCGGGGAGCTGTTTTTT.

The chain employs TRBV19 and TRBJ1-5, with TRBD1 as a possible D gene (6 bases). The V gene's germline CDR1 is LNHDA and CDR2 SQIVND (reference sequence). V was pared by 9 bases and J by 1 base, with 16 bases between. The CDR3 covers 15 residues. The CDR3 is CASATGGASNQPQHF. The CDR3 DNA follows: TGTGCCAGCGCGACCGGGGGGGCGAGCAATCAGCCCCAGCATTTT.

In this sample, this clone turned up once. The genes are TRBV2 and TRBJ2-5; the D gene is possibly TRBD1 (5 bases). Germline CDR1 and CDR2: SNHLY and FYNNEI. CDR3 length: 16 residues. V lost 2 bases, J lost 2 bases, and 15 bases lay in between. The CDR3 coding sequence is TGTGCCAGCAGTGAATGGGGCCCCGCAGAGCAAGAGACCCAGTACTTC. It yields the protein CASSEWGPAEQETQYF.

This clone was counted between two and nine times. The rearrangement links TRBV7-9 to TRBJ2-7; tentative D call: TRBD1 (6 bases). Germline loops: CDR1 SEHNR, CDR2 FQNEAQ (reference sequence). CDR3 length: 14 residues. Between the trimmed V and J ends, which lost 3 bases and 5 bases, there was a span of 14 bases. In DNA, the CDR3 is TGTGCCAGCAGCTTCGGCACTACAGGGAACGAGCAGTACTTC. It is translated as CASSFGTTGNEQYF.

The rearrangement uses TRBV5-1 and TRBJ2-2; D is possibly TRBD2 (6 bases). Trimming removed 5 bases from V and 0 bases from J, with 11 bases in between. CDR1 is SGHRS and CDR2 is YFSETQ in the germline V gene. This CDR3 comprises 15 residues. The CDR3 spells CASREGPANTGELFF. In DNA, the CDR3 is TGCGCCAGCAGGGAGGGGCCCGCGAACACCGGGGAGCTGTTTTTT.

This chain joins TRBV24-1 and TRBJ2-5, with TRBD1 identical over 7 bases. Germline V lookup: CDR1 KGHDR, CDR2 SFDVKD. The CDR3 runs to 16 residues. The ends lost 4 bases at V and 2 bases at J; junction bases unmatched: 9. This CDR3 is CATSDSPGRGQETQYF. The CDR3 coding sequence is TGTGCCACCAGTGACTCCCCCGGCAGGGGGCAAGAGACCCAGTACTTC.

The rearrangement links TRBV7-2 to TRBJ1-5; TRBD1 aligns across 7 bases. The CDR3 loop spans 17 amino acids. V was clipped by 1 base and J by 0 bases; unmatched bases: 6. Germline values: CDR1 SGHTA, CDR2 FQGNSA. The CDR3 protein is CASSLGPGQYSNQPQHF. CDR3 nucleotides: TGTGCCAGCAGCTTAGGACCGGGACAGTATAGCAATCAGCCCCAGCATTTT. The full variable domain, with the rest looked up from reference TRBV7-2 and TRBJ1-5, is GAGVSQSPSNKVTEKGKDVELRCDPISGHTALYWYRQSLGQGLEFLIYFQGNSAPDKSGLPSDRFSAERTGGSVSTLTIQRTQQEDSAVYLCASSLGPGQYSNQPQHFGDGTRLSIL.

The V and J genes are TRBV6-2 or TRBV6-3 and TRBJ2-2, with TRBD2 matching over 9 bases. There are 15 residues in the CDR3. The ends lost 5 bases at V and 4 bases at J; junction bases unmatched: 5. Germline V gene data show CDR1 as MNHEY and CDR2 as SVGEGT. The CDR3 is CASSPASGITGELFF. The DNA of the CDR3 is TGTGCCAGCAGTCCCGCTAGCGGGATCACCGGGGAGCTGTTTTTT.

The genes are TRBV4-3 and TRBJ2-3, with no clear D. The CDR3 spans 18 residues. The germline V gene encodes CDR1 LGHNA and CDR2 YSLEER. V was shortened by 1 base and J by 1 base, with 18 bases between the two germline ends. CDR3 in DNA: TGCGCCAGCAGCCAAGTGGAGAGAGGAATAGAGGGCACAGATACGCAGTATTTT. Amino acid sequence: CASSQVERGIEGTDTQYF.

CDR3 in amino acids: CASSGSRDRGTYNEQFF. The CDR3 DNA is TGTGCCAGCAGCGGGAGTCGGGACAGGGGAACCTACAATGAGCAGTTCTTC. The V call is TRBV9, the J call TRBJ2-1, with 10 bases that match TRBD1. The V and J ends lost 3 bases and 2 bases, in that order; junction bases with no gene match: 8. The CDR3 has 17 amino acids. Germline loops: CDR1 SGDLS, CDR2 YYNGEE.

The chain carries TRBV7-9 and TRBJ2-1; TRBD1 aligns across 8 bases. The germline gives CDR1 SEHNR, CDR2 FQNEAQ (reference sequence). This CDR3 has 15 residues. V trimming: 3 bases; J trimming: 0 bases; junction bases outside the gene matches: 1. CDR3 coding DNA: TGTGCCAGCAGCTTCACAGGGGGCTCCTACAATGAGCAGTTCTTC. As protein: CASSFTGGSYNEQFF.

The chain recombines TRBV24-1 with TRBJ2-7; 11 nucleotides align to TRBD1. The length of the CDR3 is 15 residues. In germline, CDR1 is KGHDR, CDR2 SFDVKD. Trimming removed 5 bases from V and 6 bases from J; junction bases left unmatched: 8. CDR3 sequence reads: CATSGAGTGGSEQYF. CDR3 nucleotides: TGTGCCACCAGTGGTGCCGGGACAGGGGGGAGCGAGCAGTACTTC.

The gene calls are TRBV28 and TRBJ2-7; the match to TRBD2 covers 13 bases. Germline V gene sequence: CDR1 MDHEN, CDR2 SYDVKM. CDR3 length: 14 residues. V shed 6 bases, J shed 5 bases, and the junction held 4 bases outside the gene matches. Here the CDR3 reads CASRWTSGSHEQYF. The CDR3 bases are TGTGCCAGCAGATGGACTAGCGGGAGCCACGAGCAGTACTTC.

The CDR3: CARTTRGDEPLHF. DNA of the CDR3: TGCGCCAGAACAACCCGGGGGGACGAACCCCTCCACTTT. This chain connects TRBV10-1 to TRBJ1-6; D is perhaps TRBD1 (5 bases). Germline V CDR1 and CDR2: WNHNN, SYGVQD (reference sequence). The CDR3 length is 13 residues. The ends were cut back, 9 bases at V and 12 bases at J, with 18 bases in the middle.

V usage is TRBV28 and J usage is TRBJ2-1; maybe TRBD2 (5 bases). The CDR3 consists of 12 residues. V lost 7 bases and J lost 9, with 13 bases in between. Germline-derived CDR1 and CDR2 are MDHEN and SYDVKM. The CDR3 region is CASNSGIGEQFF. In DNA, the CDR3 is TGTGCCAGCAACTCGGGAATCGGTGAGCAGTTCTTC. Together with reference TRBV28 and TRBJ2-1, the CDR3 gives the full variable domain: DVKVTQSSRYLVKRTGEKVFLECVQDMDHENMFWYRQDPGLGLRLIYFSYDVKMKEKGDIPEGYSVSREKKERFSLILESASTNQTSMYLCASNSGIGEQFFGPGTRLTVL.

The CDR3 DNA sequence: TGTGCCACCAGCAAACACCTGGAGGGGGAGACCCAGTACTTC. Amino acid sequence: CATSKHLEGETQYF. The chain recombines TRBV15 with TRBJ2-5, with D perhaps TRBD2 (6 bases). The germline CDR1 and CDR2 sequences are LNHNV and YYDKDF (reference sequence). Trimming took off 4 bases at V and 5 bases at J, with 14 bases between the two ends. CDR3 length: 14 amino acids.